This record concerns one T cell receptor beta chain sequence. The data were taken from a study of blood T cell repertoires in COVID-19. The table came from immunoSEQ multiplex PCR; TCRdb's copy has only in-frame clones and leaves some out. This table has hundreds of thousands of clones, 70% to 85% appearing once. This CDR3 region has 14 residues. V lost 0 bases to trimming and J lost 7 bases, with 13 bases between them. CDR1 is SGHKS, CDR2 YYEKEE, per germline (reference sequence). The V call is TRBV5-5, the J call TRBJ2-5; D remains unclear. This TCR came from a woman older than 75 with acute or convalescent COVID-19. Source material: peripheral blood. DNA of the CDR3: TGTGCCAGCAGCTTGGTCGGATCCCTAGGGACCCAGTACTTC. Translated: CASSLVGSLGTQYF.